This T cell receptor beta chain was captured by sequencing in a study of CXCR3-negative and CXCR3-positive naive CD8 T cells. Study-level information: Overall TRB read output was about 135 million, and each library contained about 1.5 +/- 0.3 million reads.

Study findings and constraints: Hydrophobicity of TRB CDR3s was greater in CXCR3-positive naive cells than in CXCR3-negative naive cells. Similar levels of surface CD5 were seen between naive subsets; TCR strength was inferred from TRB CDR3 properties.

From germline, CDR1 is LGHNA and CDR2 YSLEER. This CDR3 contains 13 residues. To note about this clonotype: The target antigen is unknown.

The authors made the TRB cDNA libraries by 5' RACE using UMI labels. TCRdb re-analyzed the 5' RACE reads; it lists each CDR3 protein once, without DNA. This listing includes 100,000 to 150,000 distinct CDR3 sequences. This receptor was taken from a human donor in good health. Some clones in this sample may be carry-over from other donors' samples. Sequences were obtained from naive CXCR3+ CD8+ T cells from blood. Subset of the sample: CD45RO-CCR7+CD27+CD95- naive CD8+ T cells expressing CXCR3 (TNR3+). This chain links TRBV4-3 with TRBJ2-7. The CDR3 loop is CASSQLAFYEQYF.